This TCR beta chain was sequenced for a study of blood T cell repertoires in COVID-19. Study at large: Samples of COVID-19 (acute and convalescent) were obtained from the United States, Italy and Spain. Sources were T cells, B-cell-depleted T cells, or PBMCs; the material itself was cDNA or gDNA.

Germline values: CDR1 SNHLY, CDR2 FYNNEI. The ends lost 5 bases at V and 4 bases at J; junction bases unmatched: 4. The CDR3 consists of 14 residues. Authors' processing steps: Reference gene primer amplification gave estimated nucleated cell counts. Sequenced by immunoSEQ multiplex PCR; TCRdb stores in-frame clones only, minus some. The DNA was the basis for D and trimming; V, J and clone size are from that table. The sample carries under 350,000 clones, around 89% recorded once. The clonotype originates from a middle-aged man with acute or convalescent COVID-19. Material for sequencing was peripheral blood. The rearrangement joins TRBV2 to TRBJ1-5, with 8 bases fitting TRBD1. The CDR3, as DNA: TGTGCCAGCAGTCGACAGGGGTGGAATCAGCCCCAGCATTTT. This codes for CASSRQGWNQPQHF.